In its sample, the clone carrying this TCR beta chain was seen a few times. Unmatched junction bases numbered 4, after V lost 4 bases and J lost 1 base. The CDR3 spans 14 residues. Germline V lookup: CDR1 SQVTM, CDR2 ANQGSEA. Preparing the TCRbeta library involved the use of unique molecular identifiers. TCRdb fed the PCR reads into MiXCR, producing one record per CDR3 protein. The table lists 210,000 or so distinct CDR3 sequences, roughly 10% of them singletons, with approximately 5.9% in the top ten. This sample is drawn from a study of T-cell reconstitution after alpha-beta-depleted transplantation in children.

The source of this sequence is a human donor who donated a stem cell graft to a child with acute lymphoblastic leukemia. The sample was PBMCs from the stem cell graft donor, taken from the stem cell graft. The gene calls are TRBV29-1 and TRBJ1-1; TRBD1 aligns across 9 bases. Here the CDR3 reads CSVGLDRGNTEAFF. CDR3 nucleotide sequence: TGCAGCGTTGGATTGGACAGGGGGAACACTGAAGCTTTCTTT. The full variable domain, its missing parts supplied by reference TRBV29-1 and TRBJ1-1, is SAVISQKPSRDICQRGTSLTIQCQVDSQVTMMFWYRQQPGQSLTLIATANQGSEATYESGFVIDKFPISRPNLTFSTLTVSNMSPEDSSIYLCSVGLDRGNTEAFFGQGTRLTVV.